Presented here are 25 T cell receptor beta chains from one specimen sequenced in a study of cytomegalovirus exposure and HLA in healthy donors. In the PCR, 60 Vbeta and 13 Jbeta primers were used. The repertoire was sequenced with immunoSEQ multiplex PCR; TCRdb's copy has only in-frame clones and lacks some. This repertoire includes tens of thousands of clones. Sequencing input: PBMCs. Source of these receptors: a woman in her 40s in good health and CMV-seropositive.

This chain connects TRBV19 to TRBJ1-2; D might be TRBD1 (6 bases). The germline V gene encodes CDR1 LNHDA and CDR2 SQIVND (reference sequence). There are 13 residues in the CDR3. V was shortened by 4 bases and J by 4 bases, with 10 bases between the two germline ends. CDR3 sequence (DNA): TGTGCCAGTAGTACAGACAGGCTCTATGGCTACACCTTC. Protein: CASSTDRLYGYTF.

This chain uses TRBV27 with TRBJ2-7; 14 positions match TRBD2. The CDR3 is 17 amino acids. V lost 3 bases, J lost 4 bases, and 8 bases stayed unmatched. CDR1 is MNHEY and CDR2 is SMNVEV in the germline V gene (reference sequence). This CDR3 is CASSFTRRTSGRYEQYF. The CDR3 coding sequence is TGTGCCAGCAGTTTTACCCGGAGGACTAGCGGGAGGTACGAGCAGTACTTC.

This rearrangement joins TRBV5-4 to TRBJ2-3; 7 positions agree with TRBD1. V lost 4 bases and J lost 1; bases outside the gene matches: 6. This CDR3 is 15 amino acids long. In germline, CDR1 is SGHNT, CDR2 YYREEE (reference sequence). DNA for the CDR3: TGTGCCAGCAGCGTGACAGGGCCGGGCACAGATACGCAGTATTTT. Its translation is CASSVTGPGTDTQYF. Full variable domain (outside the CDR3, taken from reference TRBV5-4 and TRBJ2-3): ETGVTQSPTHLIKTRGQQVTLRCSSQSGHNTVSWYQQALGQGPQFIFQYYREEENGRGNFPPRFSGLQFPNYSSELNVNALELDDSALYLCASSVTGPGTDTQYFGPGTRLTVL.

The gene calls are TRBV6-5 and TRBJ2-5; 7 positions match TRBD1. Per the germline V gene, CDR1 is MNHEY and CDR2 is SVGAGI. With 2 bases clipped from V and 4 bases from J, the junction kept 7 bases outside the gene matches. The CDR3 has 15 amino acids. Here the CDR3 reads CASSYQGELRETQYF. The CDR3 DNA sequence: TGTGCCAGCAGTTACCAGGGGGAATTGCGAGAGACCCAGTACTTC.

The chain has TRBV27 and TRBJ2-7; the D is unclear. Between the trimmed V and J ends, which lost 2 bases and 4 bases, there was a span of 9 bases. This CDR3 contains 13 residues. CDR1 is MNHEY and CDR2 is SMNVEV in the germline V gene (reference sequence). CDR3: CASSLGLRYEQYF. DNA for the CDR3: TGTGCCAGCAGTTTAGGGTTGCGGTACGAGCAGTACTTC.

V gene TRBV15 combines with J gene TRBJ2-7, with a possible D match to TRBD1 (5 bases). Trimming took off 0 bases at V and 3 bases at J, with 9 bases between the two ends. The CDR3 runs 14 residues. In germline, CDR1 is LNHNV, CDR2 YYDKDF (reference sequence). The DNA of the CDR3 is TGTGCCACCAGCAGAGAGGCAGGGTACTACGAGCAGTACTTC. As protein: CATSREAGYYEQYF.

V is TRBV19 and J is TRBJ1-1; 7 nucleotides line up with TRBD1. The junction had 7 bases not matched to a gene; V was cut back by 5 bases and J by 4 bases. The CDR3 has 14 residues. The germline V gene encodes CDR1 LNHDA and CDR2 SQIVND (reference sequence). CDR3 bases: TGTGCCAGTAGTCCAAACAGGGGATTCACTGAAGCTTTCTTT. It codes for CASSPNRGFTEAFF.

The rearrangement links TRBV5-6 to TRBJ1-1; D unresolved. Trimming pared 2 bases from V and 6 bases from J, leaving 8 bases between. Germline V gene lookup returns CDR1 SGHDT and CDR2 YYEEEE. The length of the CDR3 is 12 residues. CDR3 sequence (DNA): TGTGCCAGCAGCTTACTCGTATCTGAAGCTTTCTTT. It translates to CASSLLVSEAFF.

DNA of the CDR3: TGTGCCAGCAGCGAGAGGCACCTGAACACTGAAGCTTTCTTT. Translation gives CASSERHLNTEAFF. The J gene is TRBJ1-1, the V gene TRBV27, with D unclear. The V and J ends lost 6 bases and 0 bases respectively, with 11 bases between them. The CDR3 consists of 14 residues. Germline V CDR1 and CDR2: MNHEY, SMNVEV (reference sequence).

V and J are TRBV7-3 and TRBJ2-2; D not resolved. CDR1 is SGHTA, CDR2 FQGTGA, per germline. The CDR3 contains 14 residues. V was pared by 4 bases and J by 0 bases, with 6 bases between. CDR3 sequence reads: CASSSDTNTGELFF. The DNA of the CDR3 is TGTGCCAGCAGCTCCGACACGAACACCGGGGAGCTGTTTTTT.

The J gene is TRBJ2-2, the V gene TRBV2, with D tentatively TRBD2 (6 bases). Looked up from germline, CDR1 is SNHLY and CDR2 is FYNNEI. Trimming cost V 5 bases and J 4 bases, with 8 bases left between them. The CDR3 sequence is 13 residues long. CDR3 sequence: CASSRETTGELFF. As DNA, the CDR3 is TGTGCCAGCAGTCGGGAGACCACCGGGGAGCTGTTTTTT.

The chain has TRBV6-6 and TRBJ1-1, with D perhaps TRBD1 (6 bases). This CDR3 has 15 residues. Germline CDR1 MNHNY, CDR2 SVGAGI (reference sequence). V was cut by 0 bases and J by 6 bases, with 14 bases left in between. CDR3 protein: CASSYSTGVSPEAFF. The CDR3 DNA reads as TGTGCCAGCAGTTACTCGACAGGTGTCAGTCCTGAAGCTTTCTTT.

The chain uses TRBV9 and TRBJ2-5; weak D call: TRBD2 (6 bases). The V gene lost 1 base and the J gene lost 5 bases, with 21 bases spanning the gap. This CDR3 is built from 17 residues. The germline V gene encodes CDR1 SGDLS and CDR2 YYNGEE. CDR3 in DNA: TGTGCCAGCAGCGTAAGACCGGGACTCAGGTCGTCGGAGACCCAGTACTTC. Protein sequence: CASSVRPGLRSSETQYF.

The V call is TRBV5-8, the J call TRBJ2-3; perhaps TRBD2 as D (6 bases). V gave up 10 bases and J gave up 1 base, with 19 bases separating them. The CDR3 has 15 amino acids. Germline values: CDR1 SGHTS, CDR2 YDEGEE. DNA for the CDR3: TGTGCCGACGAGGCGGAGGGAAGGGGCACAGATACGCAGTATTTT. This translates into CADEAEGRGTDTQYF.

The chain uses TRBV5-6 and TRBJ1-1; D gene uncertain. Germline V gene data show CDR1 as SGHDT and CDR2 as YYEEEE. Trimming stripped 4 bases from V and 4 bases from J, with 14 bases between. The CDR3 totals 14 residues. The CDR3 DNA sequence: TGTGCCAGCAGCCAAACATCTTATGGCACTGAAGCTTTCTTT. Translated, it gives CASSQTSYGTEAFF.

The chain combines TRBV19 with TRBJ1-2, with unresolved D. Deletions cut 1 base from V and 3 bases from J, with 3 bases between. The CDR3 loop spans 12 amino acids. Germline V CDR1 and CDR2: LNHDA, SQIVND (reference sequence). The CDR3, as DNA: TGTGCCAGTAGTATAGTCGACTATGGCTACACCTTC. Its translation: CASSIVDYGYTF.

The chain links TRBV5-1 to TRBJ1-1, with 7 bases aligning to TRBD1. The J segment lost 4 bases and the V segment lost 4 bases, leaving 7 bases of the junction unmatched. The CDR3 is made up of 14 amino acids. Germline values: CDR1 SGHRS, CDR2 YFSETQ. CDR3 residues: CASSLRPGGTEAFF. The CDR3 nucleotides read TGCGCCAGCAGCCTCCGCCCAGGGGGCACTGAAGCTTTCTTT.

The chain combines TRBV7-2 with TRBJ1-2, with D tentatively TRBD1 (5 bases). Germline assignment: CDR1 SGHTA and CDR2 FQGNSA. The CDR3 is 13 amino acids. V lost 1 base, J lost 2 bases, and 5 bases lay in between. In DNA, the CDR3 is TGTGCCAGCAGCTTAGAGGGGAACTATGGCTACACCTTC. The encoded protein is CASSLEGNYGYTF.

The chain has TRBV6-6 and TRBJ1-1; the D gene is possibly TRBD1 (6 bases). Per germline, CDR1 MNHNY and CDR2 SVGAGI (reference sequence). This CDR3 region has 15 residues. The ends were cut back, 2 bases at V and 0 bases at J, with 10 bases in the middle. The CDR3 here is CASSYPQGMNTEAFF. The CDR3 DNA sequence: TGTGCCAGCAGTTACCCCCAGGGGATGAACACTGAAGCTTTCTTT.

The chain uses TRBV9 and TRBJ2-1, with 8 bases matching TRBD2. After removal of 7 bases from V and 2 bases from J, the junction contained 11 bases not matched to a gene. Germline values: CDR1 SGDLS, CDR2 YYNGEE. The CDR3 runs 16 residues. CDR3 DNA sequence: TGTGCCAGCGGGACCCTGACTAGCGTCGCCTACAATGAGCAGTTCTTC. Translating gives CASGTLTSVAYNEQFF.

The CDR3: CASSQQKGTEAFF. The CDR3 DNA sequence: TGCGCCAGCAGCCAACAAAAGGGGACTGAAGCTTTCTTT. The V and J genes are TRBV4-3 and TRBJ1-1, with a weak D call TRBD1 (5 bases). There are 13 residues in the CDR3. V lost 2 bases to trimming and J lost 5 bases, with 9 bases between them. Germline V CDR1 and CDR2: LGHNA, YSLEER.

V is TRBV5-4 and J is TRBJ2-3; 9 nucleotides line up with TRBD2. This CDR3 region has 14 residues. CDR1 SGHNT and CDR2 YYREEE come from the germline V gene (reference sequence). Trimming at V came to 4 bases and at J to 2 bases, leaving 2 bases not matched to a gene. CDR3 residues: CASSTSGHTDTQYF. The CDR3 DNA sequence: TGTGCCAGCAGCACTAGCGGGCACACAGATACGCAGTATTTT.

This sequence joins TRBV5-8 and TRBJ1-4, with 8 bases matching TRBD1. V gave up 4 bases and J gave up 2 bases; unmatched junction bases: 10. The CDR3 runs 17 residues. CDR1 SGHTS and CDR2 YDEGEE come from the germline V gene. CDR3 sequence (DNA): TGTGCCAGCAGCGCGACAGGGGCGCATTTTACTAATGAAAAACTGTTTTTT. The encoded protein is CASSATGAHFTNEKLFF. Full variable domain (missing parts from reference TRBV5-8 and TRBJ1-4): EAGVTQSPTHLIKTRGQQATLRCSPISGHTSVYWYQQALGLGLQFLLWYDEGEERNRGNFPPRFSGRQFPNYSSELNVNALELEDSALYLCASSATGAHFTNEKLFFGSGTQLSVL.

The CDR3 spells CASSFFSAGSTYNEQFF. The CDR3 coding sequence is TGTGCCAGCAGCTTCTTTTCGGCGGGGTCAACCTACAATGAGCAGTTCTTC. This chain links TRBV11-1 with TRBJ2-1; D possibly corresponds to TRBD2 (6 bases). V lost 3 bases, J lost 2 bases, and 17 bases lay in between. CDR1 and CDR2 (germline): SGHAT, FQDESV (reference sequence). The CDR3 has 17 amino acids.

Remarks on this clone: At one of its ends the junction is not consistent with the germline gene, which may arise from a read error. This rearrangement joins TRBV2 to TRBJ2-5; no reliable D call. Germline V gene data show CDR1 as SNHLY and CDR2 as FYNNEI. The CDR3 consists of 9 residues. Here the CDR3 DNA reads TGTGCCAGCAGTTTAACTCGAGACTTC. This translates into CASSLTRDF. Looking up the rest from reference TRBV2 and TRBJ2-5 gives the full variable domain: EPEVTQTPSHQVTQMGQEVILRCVPISNHLYFYWYRQILGQKVEFLVSFYNNEISEKSEIFDDQFSVERPDGSNFTLKIRSTKLEDSAMYFCASSLTRDFGPGTRLLVL.